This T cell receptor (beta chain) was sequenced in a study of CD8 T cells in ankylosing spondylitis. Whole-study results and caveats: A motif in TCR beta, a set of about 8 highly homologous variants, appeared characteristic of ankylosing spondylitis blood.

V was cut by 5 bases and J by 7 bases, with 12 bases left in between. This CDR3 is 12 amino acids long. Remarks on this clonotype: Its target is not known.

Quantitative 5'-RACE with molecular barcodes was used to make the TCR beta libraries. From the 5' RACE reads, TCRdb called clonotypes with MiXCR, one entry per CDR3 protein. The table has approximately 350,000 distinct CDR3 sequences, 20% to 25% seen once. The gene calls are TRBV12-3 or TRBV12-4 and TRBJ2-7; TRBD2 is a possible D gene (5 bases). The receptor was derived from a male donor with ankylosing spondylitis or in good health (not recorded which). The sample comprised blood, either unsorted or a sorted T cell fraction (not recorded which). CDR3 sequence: CASSTESGEQYF. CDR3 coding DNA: TGTGCCAGCAGTACAGAATCGGGAGAGCAGTACTTC.